These T cell receptor beta chains were read from a single sample in a study of a mutant IDH1 vaccine in newly diagnosed glioma. For these TCRs, the target antigens are not known. Sequencing used immunoSEQ multiplex PCR; TCRdb keeps in-frame clones, though not all of them. The sample yields under 55,000 clones, more than 85% seen once. The input for sequencing was PBMCs, taken from a glioma patient whose treatment included an IDH1 peptide vaccine. The receptors stem from a man aged 45-65 years with glioma. Each CDR3 is given with its conserved first and last residue. Fields, in order: J gene, V gene, clone size, D gene, CDR3 protein, CDR3 DNA. The D gene is left open where the match is weak. Rows may omit the clone size; those that give it use once, few, many or a size class.

TRBJ1-2 TRBV6-1 NA NA CASSGVKSRGPGGGYTF TGTGCCAGCAGTGGTGTGAAGTCCAGGGGTCCTGGGGGGGGCTACACCTTC
TRBJ2-7 TRBV19 NA NA CASSIGPFEQYF TGTGCCAGTAGTATAGGGCCGTTCGAGCAGTACTTC
TRBJ1-5 TRBV4-3 NA NA CASSQDRDQPQHF TGCGCCAGCAGCCAAGACAGGGATCAGCCCCAGCATTTT
TRBJ2-7 TRBV7-6 NA TRBD2 CASSPDIAGDYEQYF TGTGCCAGCAGCCCCGATATAGCGGGAGACTACGAGCAGTACTTC
TRBJ2-7 TRBV11-2 NA NA CASSPSRGRTVSYEQYF TGTGCCAGCAGCCCCTCCCGAGGGAGGACTGTTTCCTACGAGCAGTACTTC
TRBJ2-5 TRBV6-5 NA NA CASSPLGGQETQYF TGTGCCAGCAGCCCCCTCGGGGGACAAGAGACCCAGTACTTC
TRBJ1-2 TRBV27 NA NA CASSSPRGTPGAYGYTF TGTGCCAGCAGTTCTCCGCGGGGTACCCCGGGGGCCTATGGCTACACCTTC
TRBJ2-7 TRBV7-8 NA TRBD2 CASSPGLAGYEQYF TGTGCCAGCAGCCCGGGACTAGCGGGATACGAGCAGTACTTC
TRBJ2-1 TRBV30 NA TRBD2 CAWRPFGGGSYNEQFF TGTGCCTGGAGGCCCTTTGGCGGGGGCTCCTACAATGAGCAGTTCTTC
TRBJ1-1 TRBV30 NA NA CAWAGARRDAFF TGTGCCTGGGCTGGAGCTAGGCGTGACGCTTTCTTT
TRBJ1-2 TRBV7-2 NA NA CASGDYGYTF TGTGCCAGCGGAGACTATGGCTACACCTTC
TRBJ2-1 TRBV7-9 NA NA CASSLGTGTSSREQFF TGTGCCAGCAGCTTAGGGACCGGGACTTCCTCGAGGGAGCAGTTCTTC
TRBJ1-6 TRBV19 NA TRBD1 CASSMTGITYNSPLHF TGTGCCAGTAGCATGACAGGGATCACCTATAATTCACCCCTCCACTTT
TRBJ1-6 TRBV5-5 once NA CASVPSWNTGNSPLHF TGTGCCAGCGTCCCATCCTGGAACACAGGGAATTCACCCCTCCACTTT
TRBJ2-5 TRBV5-1 NA NA CASSLGSSGRQETQYF TGCGCCAGCAGCTTGGGGTCAAGTGGGCGCCAAGAGACCCAGTACTTC
TRBJ2-1 TRBV6-4 NA TRBD1 CATGTVHNEQFF TGTGCCACAGGGACAGTCCACAATGAGCAGTTCTTC
TRBJ1-3 TRBV7-9 NA NA CASSTGTRSGNTIYF TGTGCCAGCAGCACCGGGACACGCTCTGGAAACACCATATATTTT
TRBJ2-7 TRBV10-3 once TRBD2 CAISGLAGFTEQYF TGTGCCATCAGCGGACTAGCGGGATTTACCGAGCAGTACTTC
TRBJ1-3 TRBV30 NA NA CAWSVRIDSSSGNTIYF TGTGCCTGGAGTGTACGGATCGACAGCAGCTCTGGAAACACCATATATTTT
TRBJ2-7 TRBV11-2 once NA CASSHRTYEQYF TGTGCCAGCAGCCATCGGACCTACGAGCAGTACTTC
TRBJ1-5 TRBV10-2 NA NA CASSDGRSNQPQHF TGCGCCAGCAGTGATGGGCGTAGCAATCAGCCCCAGCATTTT
TRBJ2-4 TRBV5-6 NA NA CASSLSGPGLGDIQYF TGTGCCAGCAGCTTGTCTGGTCCGGGCTTGGGTGACATTCAGTACTTC
TRBJ2-1 TRBV5-1 NA NA CASSLAGGHNEQFF TGCGCCAGCAGCTTGGCCGGGGGGCACAATGAGCAGTTCTTC
TRBJ1-4 TRBV2 NA NA CASSWVVLDEKLFF TGTGCCAGCAGTTGGGTGGTCTTGGATGAAAAACTGTTTTTT
TRBJ2-7 TRBV9 NA TRBD1 CASSVRQGDSYEQYF TGTGCCAGCAGCGTACGTCAGGGGGATTCCTACGAGCAGTACTTC
TRBJ1-3 TRBV7-8 NA NA CASSLAAGVASGNTIYF TGTGCCAGCAGCTTAGCGGCGGGGGTAGCCTCTGGAAACACCATATATTTT
TRBJ1-1 TRBV6-5 NA NA CASSNRQIRNTEAFF TGTGCCAGCAGTAACAGACAAATAAGGAACACTGAAGCTTTCTTT
TRBJ1-1 TRBV30 NA NA CAWSEDPKMGAFF TGTGCCTGGAGTGAGGATCCCAAGATGGGAGCTTTCTTT